This T cell receptor (beta chain) was sequenced for a study of blood T cell repertoires in COVID-19. As for the study in general: There were acute and convalescent COVID-19 samples, and they came from the United States, Italy and Spain. PBMCs, B-cell-depleted T cells, or T cells provided the cDNA or gDNA that made up the material.

As originally analysed: Scientists estimated how many nucleated cells there were by amplifying reference gene primers. Produced via immunoSEQ multiplex PCR; TCRdb's table is partial and in-frame only. The V and J calls and the clone size are those of that table, but D and trimming were determined from the DNA. The table lists hundreds of thousands of clones, 90% to 95% of them singletons. The V and J ends lost 5 bases and 10 bases, in that order; junction bases with no gene match: 12. In germline, CDR1 is SGHNT, CDR2 YENEEA. This CDR3 spans 15 amino acids. The sequenced sample was peripheral blood. The chain links TRBV11-3 to TRBJ2-1; TRBD2 agrees at 9 bases. This clonotype was sampled from a man in his sixties with COVID-19, enrolled during active disease. The DNA of the CDR3 is TGTGCCAGCAGCGCGGCTAGCGGGGTGGGAGGGGAGCAGTTCTTC. This gives the protein CASSAASGVGGEQFF.